This T cell receptor beta chain came from a study of blood T cell repertoires in COVID-19. Study as a whole: Italy, Spain and the United States were the sources of the convalescent and acute COVID-19 samples. T cells, B-cell-depleted T cells, or PBMCs provided the cDNA or gDNA that served as material.

Individuals drawn from about 26 US areas were roughly 18 to 89 years old. Cohorts were assigned according to the clinical history that participants reported. Generated by immunoSEQ multiplex PCR, the TCRdb table keeps only in-frame clones and is missing some. Among about 210,000 clones listed, around 86% were seen once. The CDR3 extends over 14 amino acids. Looked up from germline, CDR1 is SQVTM and CDR2 is ANQGSEA. Trimming stripped 8 bases from V and 4 bases from J, with 18 bases between. The sequencing sample was made of PBMCs or T cells enriched from blood (not recorded which). The source is a woman in her thirties or forties with acute COVID-19. The rearrangement uses TRBV29-1 and TRBJ2-1; TRBD1 might be the D (8 bases). CDR3 sequence reads: CSLGGQGAYNEQFF. The DNA of the CDR3 is TGCAGCTTGGGGGGGCAGGGGGCGTACAATGAGCAGTTCTTC.